Following are 30 T cell receptor beta chains from one sample sequenced in a study of glioma-infiltrating T cells. TCR alpha and beta CDR3 regions were amplified from RNA using iRepertoire nested multiplex PCR. TCRdb itself ran the multiplex PCR reads through MiXCR, one entry per CDR3 protein. This table holds 100,000 to 150,000 distinct CDR3 sequences, approximately 26% found once. Material for sequencing was glioma tissue, nonneoplastic brain tissue, or PBMCs (not recorded which). The source of these receptors is a human donor with low-grade glioma or glioblastoma, undergoing nonglioma brain surgery, or in good health (not recorded which).

In its sample, this clonotype was seen many times. This rearrangement joins TRBV20-1 to TRBJ1-2, with D maybe TRBD1 (6 bases). V was shortened by 3 bases and J by 0 bases, with 11 bases between the two germline ends. This CDR3 has 14 amino acids. Germline V gene sequence: CDR1 DFQATT, CDR2 SNEGSKA (reference sequence). The CDR3 DNA is TGCAGTGCTAGGTCAGGGGCAACTAACTATGGCTACACCTTC. Translated, it gives CSARSGATNYGYTF.

This clonotype appeared many times. The chain combines TRBV7-9 with TRBJ1-2, with 9 bases identical to TRBD1. CDR1 and CDR2 (germline): SEHNR, FQNEAQ (reference sequence). CDR3 length: 15 amino acids. The trim removed 4 bases at V and 7 bases at J, leaving 10 bases unmatched. CDR3 loop: CASSYSGTGSPGYTF. DNA for the CDR3: TGTGCCAGCAGCTATTCCGGGACAGGGTCCCCTGGCTACACCTTC.

This chain uses TRBV18 with TRBJ2-3, with D perhaps matching TRBD1 (5 bases). CDR3 size: 15 residues. CDR1 and CDR2 from the germline V gene are KGHSH and LQKENI. Trimming removed 0 bases from V and 4 bases from J, with 11 bases in between. The CDR3 here is CASSPPGLLADTQYF. DNA of the CDR3: TGTGCCAGCTCACCACCGGGGCTGCTTGCAGATACGCAGTATTTT.

Ten or more counts support this clonotype. V is TRBV27 and J is TRBJ1-2, with 7 nucleotides matching TRBD1. In germline, CDR1 is MNHEY, CDR2 SMNVEV (reference sequence). The ends lost 7 bases at V and 2 bases at J; junction bases unmatched: 7. The CDR3 length is 14 residues. CDR3 nucleotide sequence: TGTGCCAGCAAAAACCAGGGGGTGAACTATGGCTACACCTTC. Translated: CASKNQGVNYGYTF.

The CDR3 nucleotides read TGTGCCAGCAGTGGCCTCGGAGGGAGCAATCAGCCCCAGCATTTT. Encoded protein: CASSGLGGSNQPQHF. V gene TRBV6-1 combines with J gene TRBJ1-5, with D unclear. The germline V gene has CDR1 MNHNS and CDR2 SASEGT. Between the trimmed V and J ends, which lost 4 bases and 1 base, there was a span of 11 bases. The CDR3 is 15 amino acids.

This clonotype was counted a few times. CDR3 nucleotides: TGTGCCAGCTATTCGAGGGGGGGTTACTCTGGCTACACCTTC. Amino acid sequence: CASYSRGGYSGYTF. This sequence joins TRBV3-1 and TRBJ1-2; TRBD1 is a possible D gene (6 bases). Trimming took 8 bases from V and 7 from J, leaving 20 bases between them. This CDR3 contains 14 residues. Germline loops: CDR1 LGHDT, CDR2 YNNKEL (reference sequence).

The table lists this clonotype with a few counts. This sequence joins TRBV14 and TRBJ1-6; D not resolved. CDR1 SGHDN and CDR2 FVKESK come from the germline V gene. This CDR3 contains 15 residues. Deletions cut 0 bases from V and 8 bases from J, with 11 bases between. The CDR3 DNA follows: TGTGCCAGCAGCCAAGATCCGTGTTCGGATTCACCCCTCCACTTT. Translation: CASSQDPCSDSPLHF.

On this clonotype: This may be a read error: a much more frequent sequence differs by one nucleotide. No conserved phenylalanine or tryptophan is present at the end of the CDR3, so a read error is the likely explanation. The rearrangement joins TRBV7-9 to TRBJ1-1, with D unclear. The V end was cut by 1 base, the J end by 6 bases, with 9 bases between. CDR3 length equals 13 residues. Germline V gives CDR1 SEHNR, CDR2 FQNEAQ (reference sequence). As DNA, the CDR3 is TGTGCCAGCAGCTTAGAAACGGCCCCTGAAGCTTTCCTT. Encoded protein: CASSLETAPEAFL.

This clonotype showed up many times. V gene TRBV7-6 combines with J gene TRBJ2-1; 9 bases are a match to TRBD2. Losses at the gene ends were 4 bases for V and 7 bases for J; bases not matched to a gene: 8. Germline V gene sequence: CDR1 SGHVS, CDR2 FNYEAQ. The CDR3 loop spans 15 amino acids. The CDR3 DNA follows: TGTGCCAGCAGCTCCATAGCGGGGGCGGGGAATGAGCAGTTCTTC. As protein: CASSSIAGAGNEQFF.

The chain recombines TRBV5-4 with TRBJ2-1; 8 bases are shared with TRBD1. The CDR3 covers 14 residues. V trimming: 4 bases; J trimming: 6 bases; junction bases outside the gene matches: 6. Germline V gene lookup returns CDR1 SGHNT and CDR2 YYREEE (reference sequence). CDR3 nucleotides: TGTGCCAGCAGCCCAGGGGGGACAGGCAATGAGCAGTTCTTC. This codes for CASSPGGTGNEQFF.

This clonotype was found many times. The chain links TRBV7-2 to TRBJ2-3; D is uncertain. V was cut by 4 bases and J by 5 bases, with 13 bases left in between. There are 14 residues in the CDR3. Germline CDR1 reads SGHTA; CDR2 reads FQGNSA. The CDR3 DNA reads as TGTGCCAGCAGCTCCCCCCTGGACCGAGATACGCAGTATTTT. Translating gives CASSSPLDRDTQYF.

This clonotype was seen ten or more times. This chain connects TRBV7-9 to TRBJ2-1; the match to TRBD2 covers 8 bases. The trim removed 4 bases at V and 0 bases at J, leaving 14 bases unmatched. The CDR3 extends over 19 amino acids. From germline, CDR1 is SEHNR and CDR2 FQNEAQ (reference sequence). CDR3 residues: CASSYSKSGGSSSYNEQFF. CDR3 DNA sequence: TGTGCCAGCAGCTACTCAAAAAGCGGGGGCTCGAGCTCCTACAATGAGCAGTTCTTC.

V gene TRBV24-1 combines with J gene TRBJ2-2, with D hard to call. CDR1 and CDR2 (germline): KGHDR, SFDVKD. The CDR3 spans 13 residues. The ends were cut back, 8 bases at V and 3 bases at J, with 9 bases in the middle. The CDR3 DNA reads TGTGCCACCAAGGACGGATACACCGGGGAGCTGTTTTTT. This codes for CATKDGYTGELFF.

The V gene is TRBV28, the J gene TRBJ1-1; D gene ambiguous. Trimming took 3 bases from V and 11 from J, leaving 10 bases between them. Germline V gives CDR1 MDHEN, CDR2 SYDVKM. The CDR3 has 11 amino acids. The CDR3 loop reads CASSFLAGAFF. CDR3 sequence (DNA): TGTGCCAGCAGTTTTCTCGCCGGGGCTTTCTTT.

In this sample, this clonotype turned up many times. The genes are TRBV28 and TRBJ1-3; D is undetermined. V lost 1 base and J lost 4, with 14 bases in between. The V gene's germline CDR1 is MDHEN and CDR2 SYDVKM. The CDR3 spans 16 residues. The CDR3 is CASSLFSHRDGNTIYF. The CDR3, as DNA: TGTGCCAGCAGTTTATTCAGTCATCGTGACGGAAACACCATATATTTT. Drawing the rest from reference TRBV28 and TRBJ1-3, the complete variable domain is DVKVTQSSRYLVKRTGEKVFLECVQDMDHENMFWYRQDPGLGLRLIYFSYDVKMKEKGDIPEGYSVSREKKERFSLILESASTNQTSMYLCASSLFSHRDGNTIYFGEGSWLTVV.

The rearrangement uses TRBV7-2 and TRBJ1-2, with 8 nucleotides matching TRBD1. With V trimmed by 2 bases and J by 8 bases, 4 bases remained unmatched. CDR1 is SGHTA, CDR2 FQGNSA, per germline. This CDR3 has 13 amino acids. The CDR3 sequence: CASSLMTGDGYTF. The CDR3 nucleotides are TGTGCCAGCAGCTTAATGACAGGGGACGGCTACACCTTC. Full variable domain (remainder filled in from reference TRBV7-2 and TRBJ1-2): GAGVSQSPSNKVTEKGKDVELRCDPISGHTALYWYRQSLGQGLEFLIYFQGNSAPDKSGLPSDRFSAERTGGSVSTLTIQRTQQEDSAVYLCASSLMTGDGYTFGSGTRLTVV.

This clonotype was counted only a few times. This chain joins TRBV20-1 and TRBJ2-5; D possibly corresponds to TRBD2 (6 bases). V shed 0 bases and J shed 5 bases, with 16 bases lying between them. The CDR3 length is 15 residues. Germline V gene sequence: CDR1 DFQATT, CDR2 SNEGSKA (reference sequence). The CDR3 DNA reads TGCAGTGCTAGAGATTGGGTGCGGGGTCGCGAGACCCAGTACTTC. Translated, it gives CSARDWVRGRETQYF.

This chain joins TRBV28 and TRBJ1-1; 7 positions match TRBD1. The germline gives CDR1 MDHEN, CDR2 SYDVKM. V lost 3 bases, J lost 3 bases, and 16 bases stayed unmatched. The CDR3 spans 18 residues. The CDR3 is CASSLAGRGIVTDTEAFF. CDR3 sequence (DNA): TGTGCCAGCAGTTTGGCGGGCAGGGGGATCGTAACGGACACTGAAGCTTTCTTT.

V gene TRBV28 combines with J gene TRBJ1-2; D perhaps matches TRBD1 (6 bases). V gave up 10 bases and J gave up 8 bases, with 23 bases separating them. CDR1 MDHEN and CDR2 SYDVKM come from the germline V gene. The CDR3 has 14 residues. The CDR3 sequence is CATPGGGRLGGYTF. In nucleotides, the CDR3 is TGTGCCACCCCGGGAGGGGGAAGGTTGGGGGGCTACACCTTC.

The table lists this clonotype with a few counts. V gene TRBV7-9 combines with J gene TRBJ2-5; the match to TRBD1 covers 7 bases. V trimming: 2 bases; J trimming: 0 bases; junction bases outside the gene matches: 3. Germline values: CDR1 SEHNR, CDR2 FQNEAQ (reference sequence). The CDR3 runs to 15 residues. The CDR3 DNA sequence: TGTGCCAGCAGCTTAACAGGGGAGTACCAAGAGACCCAGTACTTC. As protein: CASSLTGEYQETQYF.

This clonotype was observed at least ten times. The rearrangement joins TRBV20-1 to TRBJ1-2, with TRBD1 as a possible D gene (5 bases). Per germline, CDR1 DFQATT and CDR2 SNEGSKA (reference sequence). Trimming removed 3 bases from V and 3 bases from J, with 14 bases in between. The CDR3 loop spans 14 amino acids. The CDR3 region has the DNA TGCAGTGCTAGTCCACAAGGGACGGACTATGGCTACACCTTC. Protein: CSASPQGTDYGYTF.

The chain uses TRBV24-1 and TRBJ1-3; D possibly corresponds to TRBD1 (6 bases). The CDR3 extends over 14 amino acids. Trimming shortened V by 5 bases and J by 3 bases, and 10 bases separated the two germline ends. Per germline, CDR1 KGHDR and CDR2 SFDVKD. CDR3: CATSAGAFGNTIYF. CDR3 nucleotides: TGTGCCACCAGTGCGGGGGCATTTGGAAACACCATATATTTT.

This clonotype was seen a few times. This chain joins TRBV6-1 and TRBJ2-1; no clear D. V dropped 4 bases and J dropped 5 bases, with 15 bases sitting between them. This CDR3 contains 15 residues. CDR1 MNHNS and CDR2 SASEGT come from the germline V gene. The CDR3 DNA follows: TGTGCCAGCAGTGCGTCCCCGTTTGGAGACAATGAGCAGTTCTTC. Translated: CASSASPFGDNEQFF.

This clonotype turned up a few times. This rearrangement joins TRBV7-3 to TRBJ1-1; D is perhaps TRBD1 (6 bases). Germline CDR1 SGHTA, CDR2 FQGTGA. The CDR3 is 15 amino acids. Trimming took 0 bases from V and 3 from J, leaving 11 bases between them. The CDR3 is CASSLTPGGHTEAFF. As DNA, the CDR3 is TGTGCCAGCAGCTTAACGCCCGGGGGGCACACTGAAGCTTTCTTT.

This clonotype came up a few times. The rearrangement uses TRBV24-1 and TRBJ2-1, with TRBD2 matching 13 bases. Trimming removed 3 bases from V and 0 bases from J; junction bases left unmatched: 7. This CDR3 spans 19 amino acids. Germline V gene lookup returns CDR1 KGHDR and CDR2 SFDVKD. The CDR3 DNA follows: TGTGCCACCAGTGATCCACCGGGACTAGCGGGGTCCTCCTACAATGAGCAGTTCTTC. It is translated as CATSDPPGLAGSSYNEQFF.

This clonotype was picked up many times. The chain joins TRBV15 to TRBJ1-1; maybe TRBD1 (5 bases). This CDR3 has 14 amino acids. V shed 0 bases and J shed 12 bases, with 17 bases lying between them. The germline gives CDR1 LNHNV, CDR2 YYDKDF (reference sequence). The CDR3 loop reads CATSRDGAAGRTFF. The CDR3 bases are TGTGCCACCAGCAGAGATGGGGCAGCTGGCCGTACTTTCTTT.

Worth noting for this clonotype: This may come from a read error, since a much larger clone is one base off. The chain links TRBV20-1 to TRBJ2-1; perhaps TRBD2 as D (5 bases). Trimming stripped 1 base from V and 7 bases from J, with 8 bases between. CDR1 and CDR2 from the germline V gene are DFQATT and SNEGSKA (reference sequence). The CDR3 is 12 residues long. CDR3 sequence reads: CSARGLQNEQFF. The DNA for the CDR3 is TGCAGTGCTAGAGGACTACAGAATGAGCAGTTCTTC.

This clonotype was seen a few times. This chain connects TRBV9 to TRBJ1-1; D may be TRBD1 (5 bases). Trimming removed 4 bases at V and 1 base at J, with 8 bases between. Germline CDR1 is SGDLS and CDR2 is YYNGEE. The CDR3 runs to 13 residues. The CDR3: CASSITGNTEAFF. In DNA form, the CDR3 reads TGTGCCAGCAGCATCACAGGGAACACTGAAGCTTTCTTT.

This chain links TRBV20-1 with TRBJ1-5, with 10 bases identical to TRBD1. This CDR3 comprises 18 residues. Germline loops: CDR1 DFQATT, CDR2 SNEGSKA (reference sequence). V gave up 6 bases and J gave up 6 bases; unmatched junction bases: 20. CDR3 in amino acids: CSARGGGTGDSWTQPQHF. DNA of the CDR3: TGCAGTGCCCGTGGGGGGGGGACAGGGGATAGCTGGACTCAGCCCCAGCATTTT.

This sequence joins TRBV11-2 and TRBJ1-1; D may be TRBD1 (5 bases). There are 14 residues in the CDR3. V gave up 4 bases and J gave up 1 base, with 10 bases separating them. Germline V CDR1 and CDR2: SGHAT, FQNNGV. The CDR3 loop is CASSSGFSNTEAFF. As DNA, the CDR3 is TGTGCCAGCAGCTCAGGGTTTTCGAACACTGAAGCTTTCTTT.